These 2 T cell receptor beta chains came from one sample sequenced in a study of blood T cell repertoires in COVID-19. The method was immunoSEQ multiplex PCR; TCRdb's version includes in-frame clones alone and lacks a portion of them. The sample carries 150,000 to 200,000 clones, 84% recorded once. Sequenced material: PBMCs or T cells enriched from blood (not recorded which). The receptor source for this set is a woman aged 50 to 60 who had recovered from COVID-19.

This clone has just a few counts. V is TRBV3-1 (or the pseudogene TRBV3-2) and J is TRBJ1-2; the match to TRBD1 covers 8 bases. Unmatched junction bases numbered 9, after V lost 2 bases and J lost 4 bases. Germline CDR1 LGHDT, CDR2 YNNKEL (reference sequence). The CDR3 consists of 16 residues. CDR3 protein: CASSQTGTGRAYGYTF. The CDR3, as DNA: TGTGCCAGCAGCCAAACCGGGACAGGCCGGGCCTATGGCTACACCTTC.

The CDR3 DNA reads TGTGCCAGTAGTATGAGCGGGAGGAACACCGGGGAGCTGTTTTTT. Translation: CASSMSGRNTGELFF. V gene TRBV19 combines with J gene TRBJ2-2, with TRBD2 identical over 8 bases. The CDR3 length is 15 residues. Germline CDR1 and CDR2: LNHDA and SQIVND (reference sequence). V was clipped by 3 bases and J by 1 base; unmatched bases: 1.